This T cell receptor beta chain comes out of a study of blood T cell repertoires in COVID-19. At the level of the study: The United States, Italy and Spain provided the acute and convalescent COVID-19 samples. T cells, B-cell-depleted T cells, or PBMCs provided the cDNA or gDNA that served as material.

In the original workflow: Scientists estimated how many nucleated cells there were by amplifying reference gene primers. Using immunoSEQ multiplex PCR, the repertoire was profiled, and TCRdb retains in-frame clones only, with some absent. For V, J and clone size, that table is used; D and trimming come from the DNA. This sample carries around 180,000 clones, about 80% of them seen once, and the ten largest clones take 6% to 8.5%. Germline V gene data show CDR1 as KGHSH and CDR2 as LQKENI. This CDR3 is built from 15 residues. The V and J ends lost 2 bases and 0 bases, in that order; junction bases with no gene match: 4.

Material: peripheral blood. The rearrangement uses TRBV18 and TRBJ2-7; 7 nucleotides match TRBD2. The clonotype originates from a human donor in a cohort sampled during active COVID-19. CDR3 coding DNA: TGTGCCAGCTCACCAAATTCGGGGGGCTCCTACGAGCAGTACTTC. Translated: CASSPNSGGSYEQYF.